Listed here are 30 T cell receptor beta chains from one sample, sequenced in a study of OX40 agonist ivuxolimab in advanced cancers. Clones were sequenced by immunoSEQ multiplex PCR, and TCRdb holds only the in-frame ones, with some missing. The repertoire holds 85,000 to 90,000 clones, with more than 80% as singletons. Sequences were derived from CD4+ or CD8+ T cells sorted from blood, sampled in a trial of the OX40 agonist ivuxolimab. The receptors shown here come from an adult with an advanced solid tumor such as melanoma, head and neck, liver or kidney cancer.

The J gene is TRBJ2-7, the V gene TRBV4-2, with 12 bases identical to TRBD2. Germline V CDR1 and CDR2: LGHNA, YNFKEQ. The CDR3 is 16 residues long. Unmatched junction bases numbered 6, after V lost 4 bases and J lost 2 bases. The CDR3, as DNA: TGTGCCAGCAGCCCCCCGGGACTAGCGGGTGCCTACGAGCAGTACTTC. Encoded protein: CASSPPGLAGAYEQYF.

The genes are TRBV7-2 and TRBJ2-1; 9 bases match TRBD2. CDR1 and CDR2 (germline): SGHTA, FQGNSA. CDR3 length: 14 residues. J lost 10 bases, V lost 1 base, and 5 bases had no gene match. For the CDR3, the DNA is TGTGCCAGCAGCTTAGAGGGACTAGCTTACGAGCAGTTCTTC. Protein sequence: CASSLEGLAYEQFF. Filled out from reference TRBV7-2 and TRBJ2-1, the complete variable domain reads GAGVSQSPSNKVTEKGKDVELRCDPISGHTALYWYRQSLGQGLEFLIYFQGNSAPDKSGLPSDRFSAERTGGSVSTLTIQRTQQEDSAVYLCASSLEGLAYEQFFGPGTRLTVL.

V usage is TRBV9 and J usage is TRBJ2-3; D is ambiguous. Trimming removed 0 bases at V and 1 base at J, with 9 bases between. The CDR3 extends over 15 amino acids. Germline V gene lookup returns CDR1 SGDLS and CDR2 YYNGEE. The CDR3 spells CASSVGGWGTDTQYF. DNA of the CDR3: TGTGCCAGCAGCGTAGGCGGCTGGGGCACAGATACGCAGTATTTT.

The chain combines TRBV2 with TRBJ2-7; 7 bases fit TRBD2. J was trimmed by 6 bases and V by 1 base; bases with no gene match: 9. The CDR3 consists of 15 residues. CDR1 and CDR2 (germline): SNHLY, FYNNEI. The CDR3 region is CASSEDRGLVSEQYF. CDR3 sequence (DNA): TGTGCCAGCAGTGAAGATCGTGGACTAGTTAGCGAGCAGTACTTC.

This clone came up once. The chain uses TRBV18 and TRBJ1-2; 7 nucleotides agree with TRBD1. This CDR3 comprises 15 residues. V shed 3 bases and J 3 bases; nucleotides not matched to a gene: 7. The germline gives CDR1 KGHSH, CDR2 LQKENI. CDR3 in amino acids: CASSPETGFDYGYTF. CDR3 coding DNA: TGTGCCAGCTCACCGGAGACAGGGTTCGACTATGGCTACACCTTC.

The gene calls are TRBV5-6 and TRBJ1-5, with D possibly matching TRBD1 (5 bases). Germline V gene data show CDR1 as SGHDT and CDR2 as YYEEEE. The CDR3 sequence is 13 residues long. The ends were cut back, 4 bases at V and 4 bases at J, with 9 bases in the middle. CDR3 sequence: CASSPAGNQPQHF. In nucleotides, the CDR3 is TGTGCCAGCAGCCCCGCAGGGAATCAGCCCCAGCATTTT.

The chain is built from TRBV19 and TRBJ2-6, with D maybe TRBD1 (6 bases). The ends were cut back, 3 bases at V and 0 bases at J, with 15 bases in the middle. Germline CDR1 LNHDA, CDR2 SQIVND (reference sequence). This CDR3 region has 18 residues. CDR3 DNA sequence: TGTGCCAGTAGTATCCAGGGGCCCTTTTTCTCTGGGGCCAACGTCCTGACTTTC. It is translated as CASSIQGPFFSGANVLTF.

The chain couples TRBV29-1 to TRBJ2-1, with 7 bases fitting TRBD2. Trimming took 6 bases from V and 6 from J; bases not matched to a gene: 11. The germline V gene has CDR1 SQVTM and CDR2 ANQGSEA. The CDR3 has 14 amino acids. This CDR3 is CSVASGPLVNEQFF. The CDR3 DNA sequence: TGCAGCGTAGCTAGCGGACCTCTGGTCAATGAGCAGTTCTTC.

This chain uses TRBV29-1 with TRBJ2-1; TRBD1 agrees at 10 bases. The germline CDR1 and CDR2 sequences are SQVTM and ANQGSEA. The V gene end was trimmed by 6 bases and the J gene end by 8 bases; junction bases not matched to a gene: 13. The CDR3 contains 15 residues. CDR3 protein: CSVDRPGQGSHEQFF. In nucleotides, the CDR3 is TGCAGCGTGGATCGACCGGGACAGGGGAGCCATGAGCAGTTCTTC.

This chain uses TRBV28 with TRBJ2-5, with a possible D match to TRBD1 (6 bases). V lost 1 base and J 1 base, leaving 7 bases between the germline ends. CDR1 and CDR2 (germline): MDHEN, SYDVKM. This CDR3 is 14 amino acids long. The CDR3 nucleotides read TGTGCCAGCAGTTTATCAGGGGCCCAAGAGACCCAGTACTTC. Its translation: CASSLSGAQETQYF.

The CDR3 DNA follows: TGTGCCAGCGGGCTCCACGAGCAGTACGTC. Amino acid sequence: CASGLHEQYV. This sequence joins TRBV27 and TRBJ2-7; no clear D gene. The CDR3 loop spans 10 amino acids. Germline V gene lookup returns CDR1 MNHEY and CDR2 SMNVEV (reference sequence). V was trimmed by 8 bases and J by 5 bases, leaving 7 bases between them.

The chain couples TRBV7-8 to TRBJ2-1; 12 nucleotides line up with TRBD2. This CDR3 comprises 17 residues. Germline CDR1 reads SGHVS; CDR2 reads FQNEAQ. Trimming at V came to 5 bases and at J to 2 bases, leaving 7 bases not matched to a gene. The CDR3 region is CASSIRLAGATYNEQFF. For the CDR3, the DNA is TGTGCCAGCAGCATAAGACTAGCGGGGGCCACCTACAATGAGCAGTTCTTC. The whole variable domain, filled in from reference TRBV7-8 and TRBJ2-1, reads GAGVSQSPRYKVAKRGQDVALRCDPISGHVSLFWYQQALGQGPEFLTYFQNEAQLDKSGLPSDRFFAERPEGSVSTLKIQRTQQEDSAVYLCASSIRLAGATYNEQFFGPGTRLTVL.

The CDR3 region has the DNA TGCGCCAGCAGCTTGGTGGCACTCTATGGTGAGCAGTTCTTC. It translates to CASSLVALYGEQFF. The rearrangement links TRBV5-1 to TRBJ2-1; D gene ambiguous. Germline CDR1 SGHRS, CDR2 YFSETQ. This CDR3 region has 14 residues. Trimming shortened V by 0 bases and J by 9 bases, and 13 bases separated the two germline ends. Filled out from reference TRBV5-1 and TRBJ2-1, the complete variable domain reads KAGVTQTPRYLIKTRGQQVTLSCSPISGHRSVSWYQQTPGQGLQFLFEYFSETQRNKGNFPGRFSGRQFSNSRSEMNVSTLELGDSALYLCASSLVALYGEQFFGPGTRLTVL.

Here the CDR3 DNA reads TGTGCCAGCTCACCATTGGACAGAGAATACGAGCAGTACTTC. Translated, it gives CASSPLDREYEQYF. The chain recombines TRBV18 with TRBJ2-7; D is perhaps TRBD1 (6 bases). The germline gives CDR1 KGHSH, CDR2 LQKENI. This CDR3 spans 14 amino acids. V lost 2 bases and J 4 bases, leaving 12 bases between the germline ends.

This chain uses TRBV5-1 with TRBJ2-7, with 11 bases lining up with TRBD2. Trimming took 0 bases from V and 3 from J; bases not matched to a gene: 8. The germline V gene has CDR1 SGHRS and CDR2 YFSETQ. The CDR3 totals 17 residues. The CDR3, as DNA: TGCGCCAGCAGCTTGGGGCTAGCGGGAGGAATTCGCTACGAGCAGTACTTC. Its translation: CASSLGLAGGIRYEQYF. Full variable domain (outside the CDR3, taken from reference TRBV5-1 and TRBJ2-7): KAGVTQTPRYLIKTRGQQVTLSCSPISGHRSVSWYQQTPGQGLQFLFEYFSETQRNKGNFPGRFSGRQFSNSRSEMNVSTLELGDSALYLCASSLGLAGGIRYEQYFGPGTRLTVT.

The CDR3 coding sequence is TGCAGTGCTTCACCTGGGCACGAGCAGTACGTC. It codes for CSASPGHEQYV. The chain has TRBV20-1 and TRBJ2-7; D is uncertain. Germline CDR1 is DFQATT and CDR2 is SNEGSKA (reference sequence). V was shortened by 5 bases and J by 5 bases, with 10 bases between the two germline ends. The CDR3 covers 11 residues.

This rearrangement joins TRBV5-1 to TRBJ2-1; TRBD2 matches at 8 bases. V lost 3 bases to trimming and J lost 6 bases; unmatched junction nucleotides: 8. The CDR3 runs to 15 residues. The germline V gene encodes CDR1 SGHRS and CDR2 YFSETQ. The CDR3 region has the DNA TGCGCCAGCAGCTCCCAAGCGGGAGCTATCAATGAGCAGTTCTTC. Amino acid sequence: CASSSQAGAINEQFF. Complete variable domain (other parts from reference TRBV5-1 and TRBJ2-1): KAGVTQTPRYLIKTRGQQVTLSCSPISGHRSVSWYQQTPGQGLQFLFEYFSETQRNKGNFPGRFSGRQFSNSRSEMNVSTLELGDSALYLCASSSQAGAINEQFFGPGTRLTVL.

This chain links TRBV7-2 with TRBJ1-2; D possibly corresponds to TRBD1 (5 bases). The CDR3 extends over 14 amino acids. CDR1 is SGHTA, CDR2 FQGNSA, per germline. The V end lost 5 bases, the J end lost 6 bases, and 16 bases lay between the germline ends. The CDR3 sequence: CASSPQDGGDGYTF. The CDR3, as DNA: TGTGCCAGCAGCCCACAAGACGGGGGGGATGGCTACACCTTC. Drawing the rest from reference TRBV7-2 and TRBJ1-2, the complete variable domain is GAGVSQSPSNKVTEKGKDVELRCDPISGHTALYWYRQSLGQGLEFLIYFQGNSAPDKSGLPSDRFSAERTGGSVSTLTIQRTQQEDSAVYLCASSPQDGGDGYTFGSGTRLTVV.

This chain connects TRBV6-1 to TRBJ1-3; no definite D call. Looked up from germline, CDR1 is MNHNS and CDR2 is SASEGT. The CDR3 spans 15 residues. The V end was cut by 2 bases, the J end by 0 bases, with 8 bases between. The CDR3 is CASSEIWSSGNTIYF. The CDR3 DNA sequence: TGTGCCAGCAGTGAAATTTGGAGCTCTGGAAACACCATATATTTT.

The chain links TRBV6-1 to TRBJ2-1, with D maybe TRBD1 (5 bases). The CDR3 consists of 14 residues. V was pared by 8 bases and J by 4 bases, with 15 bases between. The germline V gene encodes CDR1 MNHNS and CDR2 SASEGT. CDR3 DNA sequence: TGTGCCAGCCCCCCTTCAGGGTCTTACAATGAGCAGTTCTTC. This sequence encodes CASPPSGSYNEQFF.

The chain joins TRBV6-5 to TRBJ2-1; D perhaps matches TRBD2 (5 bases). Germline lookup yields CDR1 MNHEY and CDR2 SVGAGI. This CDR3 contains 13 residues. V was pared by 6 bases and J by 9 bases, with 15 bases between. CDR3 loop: CASSSPSRSEQFF. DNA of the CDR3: TGTGCCAGCAGCAGCCCTAGCCGGAGTGAGCAGTTCTTC.

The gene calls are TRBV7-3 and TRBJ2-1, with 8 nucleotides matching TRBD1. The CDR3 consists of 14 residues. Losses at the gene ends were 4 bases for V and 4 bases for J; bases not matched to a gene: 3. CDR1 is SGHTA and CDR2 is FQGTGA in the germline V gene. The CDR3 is CASSYTGGYNEQFF. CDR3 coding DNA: TGTGCCAGCAGCTACACAGGGGGATACAATGAGCAGTTCTTC.

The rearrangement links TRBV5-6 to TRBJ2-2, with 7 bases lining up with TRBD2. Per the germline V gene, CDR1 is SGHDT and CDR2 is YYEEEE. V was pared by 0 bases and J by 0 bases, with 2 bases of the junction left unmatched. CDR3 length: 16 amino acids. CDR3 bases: TGTGCCAGCAGCTTGGTACTAGCGACGAACACCGGGGAGCTGTTTTTT. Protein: CASSLVLATNTGELFF.

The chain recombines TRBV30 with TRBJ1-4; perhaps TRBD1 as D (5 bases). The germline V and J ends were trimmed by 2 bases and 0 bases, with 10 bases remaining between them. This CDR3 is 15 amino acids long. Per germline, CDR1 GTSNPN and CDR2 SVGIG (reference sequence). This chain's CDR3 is CAWSPLGATNEKLFF. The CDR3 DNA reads TGTGCCTGGAGTCCCCTGGGGGCAACTAATGAAAAACTGTTTTTT.

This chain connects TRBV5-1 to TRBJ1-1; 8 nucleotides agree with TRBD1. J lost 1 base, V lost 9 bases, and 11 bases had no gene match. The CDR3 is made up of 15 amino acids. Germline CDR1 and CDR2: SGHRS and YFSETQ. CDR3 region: CATRGQGARNTEAFF. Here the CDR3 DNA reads TGCGCCACCAGGGGTCAGGGGGCGAGGAACACTGAAGCTTTCTTT.

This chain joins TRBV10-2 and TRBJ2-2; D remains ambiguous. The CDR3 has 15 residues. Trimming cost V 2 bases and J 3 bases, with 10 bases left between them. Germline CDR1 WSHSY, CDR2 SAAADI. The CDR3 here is CASSEGRRYTGELFF. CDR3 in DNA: TGCGCCAGCAGTGAGGGTCGGCGGTACACCGGGGAGCTGTTTTTT.

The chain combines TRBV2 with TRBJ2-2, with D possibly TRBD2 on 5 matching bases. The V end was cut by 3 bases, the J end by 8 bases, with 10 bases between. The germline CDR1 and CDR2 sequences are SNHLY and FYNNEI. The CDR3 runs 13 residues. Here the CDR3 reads CASSEWETGELFF. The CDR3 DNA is TGTGCCAGCAGTGAGTGGGAGACGGGGGAGCTGTTTTTT.

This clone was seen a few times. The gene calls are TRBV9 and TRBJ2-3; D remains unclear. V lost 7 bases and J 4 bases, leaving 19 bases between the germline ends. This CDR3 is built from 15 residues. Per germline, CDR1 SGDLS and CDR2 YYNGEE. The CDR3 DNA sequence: TGTGCCAGCGCGATTAGCCCGCCACCATCAGATACGCAGTATTTT. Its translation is CASAISPPPSDTQYF.

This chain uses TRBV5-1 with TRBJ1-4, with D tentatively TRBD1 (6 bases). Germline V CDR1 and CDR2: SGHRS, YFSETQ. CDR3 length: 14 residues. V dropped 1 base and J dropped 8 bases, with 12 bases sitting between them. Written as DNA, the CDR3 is TGCGCCAGCAGCTTGCTGGGGGCTGGGGAAAAACTGTTTTTT. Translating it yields CASSLLGAGEKLFF.

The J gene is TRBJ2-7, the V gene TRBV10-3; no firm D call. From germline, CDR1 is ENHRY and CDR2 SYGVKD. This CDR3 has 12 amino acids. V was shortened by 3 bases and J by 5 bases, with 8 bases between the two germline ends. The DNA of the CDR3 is TGTGCCATCAGTGAAGGTGGACACGAGCAGTACGTC. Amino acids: CAISEGGHEQYV.